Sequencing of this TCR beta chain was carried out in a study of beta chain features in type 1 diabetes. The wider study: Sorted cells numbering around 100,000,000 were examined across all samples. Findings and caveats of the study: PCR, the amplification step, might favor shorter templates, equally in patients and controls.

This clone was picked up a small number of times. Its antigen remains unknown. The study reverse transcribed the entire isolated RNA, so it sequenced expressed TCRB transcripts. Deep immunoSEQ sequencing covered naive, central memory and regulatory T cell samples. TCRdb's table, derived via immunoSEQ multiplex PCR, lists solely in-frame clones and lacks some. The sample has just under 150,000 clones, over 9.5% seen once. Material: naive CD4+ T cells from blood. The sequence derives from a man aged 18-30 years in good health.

The CDR3 loop reads CASTGQGRQYYEQYF. DNA of the CDR3: TGTGCCAGCACCGGACAGGGGAGACAATACTACGAGCAGTACTTC. The genes are TRBV27 and TRBJ2-7; 9 nucleotides line up with TRBD1. The length of the CDR3 is 15 residues. With 7 bases clipped from V and 3 bases from J, the junction kept 10 bases outside the gene matches. Germline loops: CDR1 MNHEY, CDR2 SMNVEV (reference sequence).